This T cell receptor (beta chain) was recovered during a study of blood T cell repertoires in COVID-19. Study background: Nucleic acid was either cDNA or gDNA, and it came from T cells, B-cell-depleted T cells, or PBMCs.

The CDR3 spans 16 residues. Clones were sequenced by immunoSEQ multiplex PCR, and TCRdb holds only the in-frame ones, with some missing. Here the sample spans about 99,000 clones, 85% to 90% being singletons. This chain uses TRBV21-1 with TRBJ2-3; TRBD1 is the table's D call, not checked against the DNA. TRBV21-1 is termed a pseudogene. This TCR was sampled from a human donor in a cohort sampled during active COVID-19. Sequenced material: peripheral blood. Here the CDR3 reads CASSKDRGPPTDTQYF. CDR3 DNA: TGTGCCAGCAGCAAAGACAGGGGCCCTCCCACAGATACGCAGTATTTT.